This T cell receptor beta chain was sequenced in a study of T cell repertoires in cytomegalovirus infection. For the study at large: Evidence of both CMV infection and a matching HLA type came from public TCR beta signatures. Whole-study findings and limits: HLA-C-restricted CMV-specific TCR beta clonotypes prevailed in the ex vivo response. Cumulative frequency of public TCR beta families picked out carriers of CMV plus the relevant HLA.

One entry per CDR3 protein, called by TCRdb with MiXCR from the reads. The data contain roughly 640,000 distinct CDR3 sequences, roughly 26% of them singletons. The CDR3 contains 16 residues. V lost 6 bases and J lost 2; bases outside the gene matches: 10. The germline V gene encodes CDR1 MNHEY and CDR2 SMNVEV (reference sequence). Concerning this clonotype itself: Antigen: not known.

The chain is built from TRBV27 and TRBJ1-2; 9 bases map to TRBD1. The clonotype originates from a human donor in good health (CMV status not recorded). Some clones in this sample may be carry-over from other donors' samples. The sample consisted of CD8+ T cells from PBMCs. The DNA of the CDR3 is TGTGCCAGCAGCCGGACCGGGACAGGGTGGAACTATGGCTACACCTTC. Translating it yields CASSRTGTGWNYGYTF.